Shown below are 22 T cell receptor beta chains from a single sample sequenced in a study of shared clonotypes between healthy human individuals. Some clones are missing from TCRdb's copy, which holds only in-frame ones; the method was immunoSEQ multiplex PCR. The profile shows 2 million to 2.5 million clones, roughly 93% of them singletons. Sequenced sample: naive CD4+ T cells from PBMCs. Subset indicated: CD45RA+ positively selected. The receptors were gathered from a man aged 18 to 30 in good health. Some clones in this sample may be carry-over from other donors' samples.

J is TRBJ2-3 and V is TRBV19, with 11 positions matching TRBD2. Germline CDR1 LNHDA, CDR2 SQIVND (reference sequence). The junction had 2 bases not matched to a gene; V was cut back by 5 bases and J by 1 base. The CDR3 runs to 15 residues. CDR3 loop: CASSAGLAGTDTQYF. CDR3 DNA sequence: TGTGCCAGTAGTGCGGGACTAGCGGGCACAGATACGCAGTATTTT.

This chain's CDR3 is CASSSPAGAGRTDTQYF. The CDR3 DNA is TGTGCCAGCAGCTCCCCCGCGGGGGCGGGAAGGACAGATACGCAGTATTTT. The rearrangement uses TRBV5-4 and TRBJ2-3; D may be TRBD2 (7 bases). The CDR3 has 17 amino acids. The germline CDR1 and CDR2 sequences are SGHNT and YYREEE (reference sequence). V was pared by 3 bases and J by 3 bases, with 20 bases between. The full variable domain, rest sourced from reference TRBV5-4 and TRBJ2-3, is ETGVTQSPTHLIKTRGQQVTLRCSSQSGHNTVSWYQQALGQGPQFIFQYYREEENGRGNFPPRFSGLQFPNYSSELNVNALELDDSALYLCASSSPAGAGRTDTQYFGPGTRLTVL.

The J gene is TRBJ2-1, the V gene TRBV6-5; D may match TRBD1 or TRBD2 (6 bases each). CDR3 length: 16 residues. V was pared by 0 bases and J by 4 bases, with 13 bases between. Germline CDR1 and CDR2: MNHEY and SVGAGI. CDR3 sequence reads: CASSYSGGAVYNEQFF. Here the CDR3 DNA reads TGTGCCAGCAGTTACTCGGGGGGCGCGGTTTACAATGAGCAGTTCTTC.

Concerning this clone itself: The same CDR3 arises from other DNA sequences in this sample as well. The chain is built from TRBV5-1 and TRBJ1-1; the match to TRBD1 covers 7 bases. Per germline, CDR1 SGHRS and CDR2 YFSETQ. This CDR3 has 14 amino acids. The J segment lost 1 base and the V segment lost 5 bases, leaving 5 bases of the junction unmatched. For the CDR3, the DNA is TGCGCCAGCAGTTCCCAGGGGGGGAACACTGAAGCTTTCTTT. This sequence encodes CASSSQGGNTEAFF.

In this sample, this clone turned up a few times. The chain combines TRBV7-3 with TRBJ2-2; possible D gene TRBD1, 5 bases. CDR3 size: 14 residues. The ends were cut back, 4 bases at V and 3 bases at J, with 9 bases in the middle. Germline V gene sequence: CDR1 SGHTA, CDR2 FQGTGA. The CDR3 DNA reads as TGTGCCAGCAGCTCATCGACAGACACCGGGGAGCTGTTTTTT. It is translated as CASSSSTDTGELFF.

This chain uses TRBV19 with TRBJ2-5, with 10 bases fitting TRBD2. Germline V lookup: CDR1 LNHDA, CDR2 SQIVND (reference sequence). CDR3 size: 17 residues. J was trimmed by 4 bases and V by 4 bases; bases with no gene match: 12. CDR3 protein: CASSNPYKREGRETQYF. DNA of the CDR3: TGTGCCAGTAGTAACCCCTATAAGCGGGAGGGAAGAGAGACCCAGTACTTC. The full variable domain, in which reference TRBV19 and TRBJ2-5 provide the parts outside the CDR3, is DGGITQSPKYLFRKEGQNVTLSCEQNLNHDAMYWYRQDPGQGLRLIYYSQIVNDFQKGDIAEGYSVSREKKESFPLTVTSAQKNPTAFYLCASSNPYKREGRETQYFGPGTRLLVL.

The chain combines TRBV29-1 with TRBJ1-4, with D possibly being TRBD1 (5 bases). Germline values: CDR1 SQVTM, CDR2 ANQGSEA. V lost 0 bases and J lost 7, with 9 bases in between. The CDR3 loop spans 13 amino acids. The CDR3: CSVEEAGFEKLFF. The CDR3 DNA follows: TGCAGCGTTGAAGAGGCAGGGTTTGAAAAACTGTTTTTT.

The chain has TRBV5-4 and TRBJ2-3; 7 bases are a match to TRBD2. Germline V gene lookup returns CDR1 SGHNT and CDR2 YYREEE (reference sequence). J gave up 4 bases and V 1 base, and 6 bases lay outside the gene matches. CDR3 length equals 15 residues. In DNA form, the CDR3 reads TGTGCCAGCAGCTTGAGGGAGGGCCAGTCAGATACGCAGTATTTT. This codes for CASSLREGQSDTQYF.

The V gene is TRBV11-2, the J gene TRBJ1-2; D gene unclear. V lost 4 bases and J lost 6, with 18 bases in between. This CDR3 spans 15 amino acids. Germline CDR1 SGHAT, CDR2 FQNNGV. CDR3 bases: TGTGCCAGCAGCTCCCTTAATGTTGAGTGGCATGGCTACACCTTC. Translated: CASSSLNVEWHGYTF. Full variable domain (rest looked up from reference TRBV11-2 and TRBJ1-2): EAGVAQSPRYKIIEKRQSVAFWCNPISGHATLYWYQQILGQGPKLLIQFQNNGVVDDSQLPKDRFSAERLKGVDSTLKIQPAKLEDSAVYLCASSSLNVEWHGYTFGSGTRLTVV.

The chain links TRBV27 to TRBJ1-4; TRBD1 agrees at 10 bases. The CDR3 has 15 amino acids. Trimming cost V 5 bases and J 7 bases; bases outside gene matches: 7. Germline values: CDR1 MNHEY, CDR2 SMNVEV (reference sequence). The CDR3 is CASSPDRGRGEKLFF. The CDR3 bases are TGTGCCAGCAGTCCCGACAGGGGGCGAGGTGAAAAACTGTTTTTT. Together with reference TRBV27 and TRBJ1-4, the CDR3 gives the full variable domain: EAQVTQNPRYLITVTGKKLTVTCSQNMNHEYMSWYRQDPGLGLRQIYYSMNVEVTDKGDVPEGYKVSRKEKRNFPLILESPSPNQTSLYFCASSPDRGRGEKLFFGSGTQLSVL.

This chain joins TRBV27 and TRBJ2-3; TRBD1 agrees at 8 bases. Per the germline V gene, CDR1 is MNHEY and CDR2 is SMNVEV (reference sequence). With 6 bases clipped from V and 5 bases from J, the junction kept 7 bases outside the gene matches. The CDR3 loop spans 14 amino acids. The CDR3 DNA reads TGTGCCAGCAGCCCCAGGGGGCCCGAAGATACGCAGTATTTT. Translated: CASSPRGPEDTQYF.

V usage is TRBV2 and J usage is TRBJ2-1, with 8 bases that match TRBD2. The CDR3 spans 14 residues. Germline V gene data show CDR1 as SNHLY and CDR2 as FYNNEI. The V and J ends lost 3 bases and 8 bases, in that order; junction bases with no gene match: 6. CDR3 coding DNA: TGTGCCAGCAGTGATCGAGCGGGAGTATATGAGCAGTTCTTC. Its translation: CASSDRAGVYEQFF. The full variable domain, rest sourced from reference TRBV2 and TRBJ2-1, is EPEVTQTPSHQVTQMGQEVILRCVPISNHLYFYWYRQILGQKVEFLVSFYNNEISEKSEIFDDQFSVERPDGSNFTLKIRSTKLEDSAMYFCASSDRAGVYEQFFGPGTRLTVL.

The chain joins TRBV19 to TRBJ1-2; D not resolved. The CDR3 loop spans 13 amino acids. Germline-derived CDR1 and CDR2 are LNHDA and SQIVND (reference sequence). The V and J ends lost 6 bases and 5 bases respectively, with 13 bases between them. The CDR3 spells CASSLVKPYGYTF. CDR3 sequence (DNA): TGTGCCAGTAGCCTGGTGAAACCTTATGGCTACACCTTC.

The J gene is TRBJ2-3, the V gene TRBV18; TRBD1 agrees at 10 bases. This CDR3 comprises 15 residues. V lost 6 bases to trimming and J lost 4 bases; unmatched junction nucleotides: 7. Germline CDR1 reads KGHSH; CDR2 reads LQKENI. The chain's CDR3 is CASSRRDRGADTQYF. In nucleotides, the CDR3 is TGTGCCAGCTCTAGAAGGGACAGGGGTGCAGATACGCAGTATTTT.

J is TRBJ2-7 and V is TRBV7-2, with TRBD2 as a possible D gene (5 bases). V was trimmed by 1 base and J by 6 bases, leaving 13 bases between them. This CDR3 contains 14 residues. Germline CDR1 SGHTA, CDR2 FQGNSA. The CDR3 region is CASSLGLALFEQYF. The CDR3, as DNA: TGTGCCAGCAGCTTAGGTCTAGCCCTATTCGAGCAGTACTTC.

V and J are TRBV5-1 and TRBJ2-2; possibly TRBD1 for D (6 bases). The CDR3 sequence is 17 residues long. Between the trimmed V and J ends, which lost 3 bases and 2 bases, there was a span of 17 bases. In germline, CDR1 is SGHRS, CDR2 YFSETQ. The CDR3 nucleotides are TGCGCCAGCAGCTCGGGTGGGGGCGGACTTAACACCGGGGAGCTGTTTTTT. Amino acid sequence: CASSSGGGGLNTGELFF.

The rearrangement joins TRBV15 to TRBJ2-5; D is unresolved. V dropped 7 bases and J dropped 5 bases, with 11 bases sitting between them. Germline-derived CDR1 and CDR2 are LNHNV and YYDKDF (reference sequence). This CDR3 comprises 12 residues. The CDR3: CATKKGTETQYF. CDR3 sequence (DNA): TGTGCCACCAAAAAGGGTACGGAGACCCAGTACTTC.

This chain joins TRBV6-6 and TRBJ2-7, with TRBD1 matching 7 bases. The V segment lost 7 bases and the J segment 0 bases; nucleotides outside the gene matches: 9. The CDR3 totals 15 residues. Germline V gene sequence: CDR1 MNHNY, CDR2 SVGAGI (reference sequence). The CDR3 region is CASTEKGASSYEQYF. DNA of the CDR3: TGTGCCAGCACCGAGAAGGGGGCCAGCTCCTACGAGCAGTACTTC.

This clone has a single count. The chain uses TRBV7-2 and TRBJ1-3; TRBD1 matches 7 bases. J gave up 8 bases and V 5 bases, and 9 bases lay outside the gene matches. The CDR3 runs 14 residues. Germline values: CDR1 SGHTA, CDR2 FQGNSA. The CDR3 here is CASSRYRGEDTIYF. CDR3 sequence (DNA): TGTGCCAGCAGCCGATACAGGGGAGAGGACACCATATATTTT.

V and J are TRBV9 and TRBJ1-2; 11 bases agree with TRBD1. V lost 3 bases, J lost 4 bases, and 5 bases stayed unmatched. The CDR3 spans 15 residues. CDR1 and CDR2 from the germline V gene are SGDLS and YYNGEE. CDR3 in amino acids: CASSGTGGLSYGYTF. CDR3 nucleotide sequence: TGTGCCAGCAGCGGGACAGGGGGCCTTTCCTATGGCTACACCTTC.

The chain recombines TRBV14 with TRBJ2-5; 11 bases are a match to TRBD2. Germline V lookup: CDR1 SGHDN, CDR2 FVKESK. V shed 2 bases, J shed 4 bases, and the junction held 3 bases outside the gene matches. CDR3 length equals 15 residues. The CDR3 nucleotides read TGTGCCAGCAGCCAACAAGGACTAGCGGGAGAGACCCAGTACTTC. Protein sequence: CASSQQGLAGETQYF.

This clone was picked up a small number of times. The V call is TRBV28, the J call TRBJ2-7; TRBD1 might be the D (5 bases). The V end was cut by 5 bases, the J end by 3 bases, with 14 bases between. Per germline, CDR1 MDHEN and CDR2 SYDVKM. This CDR3 has 14 residues. CDR3 sequence: CASSPRTYGYEQYF. The CDR3 bases are TGTGCCAGCAGTCCCCGGACATATGGCTACGAGCAGTACTTC. Full variable domain (remainder filled in from reference TRBV28 and TRBJ2-7): DVKVTQSSRYLVKRTGEKVFLECVQDMDHENMFWYRQDPGLGLRLIYFSYDVKMKEKGDIPEGYSVSREKKERFSLILESASTNQTSMYLCASSPRTYGYEQYFGPGTRLTVT.